A single sample is the source of the 3 T cell receptor beta chains below, sequenced in a study of chemoradiotherapy in HPV16-positive cancers. TCRdb keeps only in-frame clones here, not all; method: immunoSEQ multiplex PCR. This table holds about 53,000 clones, roughly 90% found once. Sequencing was performed on blood, taken from a patient who underwent chemoradiotherapy. These receptors came from a human donor with HPV-associated anogenital cancer.

J is TRBJ2-3 and V is TRBV7-2, with 7 bases fitting TRBD1. This CDR3 is 15 amino acids long. Trimming cost V 5 bases and J 5 bases; bases outside gene matches: 10. Germline-derived CDR1 and CDR2 are SGHTA and FQGNSA. CDR3 in DNA: TGTGCCAGCAGCCTAGGATGGACAGGCCAAGATACGCAGTATTTT. Translation: CASSLGWTGQDTQYF.

This chain connects TRBV6-5 to TRBJ2-3; TRBD1 might be the D (6 bases). The CDR3 is made up of 14 amino acids. Per the germline V gene, CDR1 is MNHEY and CDR2 is SVGAGI. Trimming took off 5 bases at V and 3 bases at J, with 12 bases between the two ends. The CDR3 loop reads CASSRGSLTDTQYF. CDR3 DNA sequence: TGTGCCAGCAGTAGGGGGTCGCTTACAGATACGCAGTATTTT.

The chain employs TRBV5-6 and TRBJ2-7; the D is unclear. V lost 6 bases to trimming and J lost 0 bases, with 10 bases between them. CDR1 is SGHDT and CDR2 is YYEEEE in the germline V gene. The CDR3 runs 13 residues. The CDR3 sequence is CASNTDTSYEQYF. CDR3 nucleotides: TGTGCCAGCAACACCGACACCTCCTACGAGCAGTACTTC.